One T cell receptor beta chain is described in this entry. Its antigen is undetermined. People who had autoimmune disease history or systemic immunosuppression were excluded. Some clones are missing from TCRdb's copy, which holds only in-frame ones; the method was immunoSEQ multiplex PCR. This repertoire shows under 80,000 clones, more than 75% found once; its top ten account for around 5%. The record originates from a study of OX40 agonist ivuxolimab in advanced cancers. As for the study in general: An agonistic human IgG2 monoclonal antibody against OX40 (CD134) was given. Study conclusions and caveats: CD8+ T cells averaged more expanded clones than CD4+.

This CDR3 has 14 residues. V was shortened by 4 bases and J by 15 bases, with 23 bases between the two germline ends. Per germline, CDR1 KGHSH and CDR2 LQKENI. The genes are TRBV18 and TRBJ2-3; tentatively, D is TRBD2 (6 bases). The material was CD4+ or CD8+ T cells sorted from blood, obtained in a trial of the OX40 agonist ivuxolimab. The origin of this receptor is an adult with an advanced solid tumor such as melanoma, head and neck, liver or kidney cancer. The CDR3 sequence: CASSRGLGLEGFYF. The DNA of the CDR3 is TGTGCCAGCTCACGAGGGCTGGGACTTGAGGGCTTCTATTTT.